Sequencing of this TCR beta chain was carried out in a study of cytomegalovirus exposure and HLA in healthy donors. Whole-study context: Prior work identified 117 million unique TCR beta sequences in approximately 180 million T cells.

Study-level findings and limits: Analysis was performed later, and it showed HLA-associated TCR beta chains to be more clonally expanded than equally common others. In a later analysis, at a false discovery rate of 0.05, roughly 16,000 TCR beta sequences matched HLA alleles. Later genetic work tied a missense DCLRE1C variant to beta-chain V and J trimming.

Germline CDR1 is SEHNR and CDR2 is FQNEAQ (reference sequence). CDR3 length: 19 residues. Turning to this clone: The antigen is unknown. At one boundary the junction diverges from the germline segment, which might be a read error.

The study ran its PCR with 60 Vbeta and 13 Jbeta primers. Using immunoSEQ multiplex PCR, the repertoire was profiled, and TCRdb retains in-frame clones only, with some absent. The data show 150,000 to 160,000 clones, 82% seen once. The TCR sequence derives from a woman aged 50 to 60 in good health and CMV-seropositive. Sequencing was carried out using PBMCs. The rearrangement joins TRBV7-9 to TRBJ1-2; TRBD1 matches at 12 bases. CDR3: CSSSPRSGTGGSINYGYTF. CDR3 coding DNA: TGTTCCAGCAGCCCCCGGTCCGGGACAGGGGGCTCGATTAACTATGGCTACACCTTC. The full variable domain, completed using reference TRBV7-9 and TRBJ1-2, is DTGVSQNPRHKITKRGQNVTFRCDPISEHNRLYWYRQTLGQGPEFLTYFQNEAQLEKSRLLSDRFSAERPKGSFSTLEIQRTEQGDSAMYLCSSSPRSGTGGSINYGYTFGSGTRLTVV.